These 25 T cell receptor beta chains were sequenced from one sample in a study of T cell responses to AZD1222 COVID-19 vaccine. Measured with immunoSEQ multiplex PCR; TCRdb has only the in-frame clones, and not every one. The sample holds 250,000 or so clones, approximately 93% seen once. The sequenced sample was peripheral blood, obtained on day 0 of AZD1222 vaccination. These receptors were obtained from an adult in good health.

The chain links TRBV6-5 to TRBJ1-1, with TRBD1 identical over 7 bases. The ends lost 7 bases at V and 6 bases at J; junction bases unmatched: 11. Germline CDR1 MNHEY, CDR2 SVGAGI. This CDR3 is 14 amino acids long. CDR3 nucleotide sequence: TGTGCCAGCAAAAGACAGGGTTCAGCCGCTGAAGCTTTCTTT. This translates into CASKRQGSAAEAFF.

The chain links TRBV20-1 to TRBJ1-2; no definite D call. Germline V CDR1 and CDR2: DFQATT, SNEGSKA (reference sequence). V was shortened by 3 bases and J by 8 bases, with 10 bases between the two germline ends. The CDR3 runs to 11 residues. The CDR3 loop reads CSASGSPGYTF. The DNA of the CDR3 is TGCAGTGCTAGTGGTTCCCCCGGCTACACCTTC.

V usage is TRBV7-6 and J usage is TRBJ2-1; 8 positions agree with TRBD2. V lost 1 base to trimming and J lost 3 bases; unmatched junction nucleotides: 2. The V gene's germline CDR1 is SGHVS and CDR2 FNYEAQ. This CDR3 spans 15 amino acids. CDR3 DNA: TGTGCCAGCAGCTTAGGGACTAGCCTCTACAATGAGCAGTTCTTC. Protein product: CASSLGTSLYNEQFF.

The chain couples TRBV3-1 (or the pseudogene TRBV3-2) to TRBJ1-3; D gene unclear. CDR3 length: 16 amino acids. Trimming pared 1 base from V and 4 bases from J, leaving 14 bases between. Germline loops: CDR1 LGHDT, CDR2 YNNKEL (reference sequence). In DNA form, the CDR3 reads TGTGCCAGCAGCCAAGTTAGCGAAGGTACCGGAAACACCATATATTTT. This gives the protein CASSQVSEGTGNTIYF.

This chain joins TRBV28 and TRBJ2-3, with TRBD2 as a possible D gene (7 bases). The CDR3 covers 15 residues. Trimming shortened V by 5 bases and J by 3 bases, and 15 bases separated the two germline ends. Germline V gives CDR1 MDHEN, CDR2 SYDVKM. The CDR3 DNA sequence: TGTGCCAGCAGTAGGGGGGGAGGAGGGACAGATACGCAGTATTTT. Its protein is CASSRGGGGTDTQYF.

With respect to this clone: At one of its ends the junction is not consistent with the germline gene, which may arise from a read error. The chain has TRBV2 and TRBJ2-6; possible D gene TRBD1, 5 bases. The CDR3 sequence is 12 residues long. CDR1 SNHLY and CDR2 FYNNEI come from the germline V gene. The DNA for the CDR3 is TGTGCCAGCAGTGCTGGGGCCAACATCCTGACTTTC. Amino acids: CASSAGANILTF.

The V call is TRBV28, the J call TRBJ2-7; 7 bases fit TRBD1. The CDR3 has 14 residues. V lost 6 bases and J lost 4; bases outside the gene matches: 9. From germline, CDR1 is MDHEN and CDR2 SYDVKM. The CDR3 coding sequence is TGTGCCAGCAGCAGAGGACAGGCCCCGTACGAGCAGTACTTC. Its protein product is CASSRGQAPYEQYF.

The chain recombines TRBV9 with TRBJ1-4; TRBD1 matches 9 bases. J gave up 8 bases and V 3 bases, and 5 bases lay outside the gene matches. Germline V CDR1 and CDR2: SGDLS, YYNGEE. CDR3 length equals 14 residues. The CDR3 region is CASSADRGSEKLFF. CDR3 bases: TGTGCCAGCAGCGCGGACAGGGGAAGCGAAAAACTGTTTTTT.

The J gene is TRBJ1-1, the V gene TRBV2; D gene unclear. CDR3 length equals 10 residues. CDR1 and CDR2 (germline): SNHLY, FYNNEI. V gave up 3 bases and J gave up 11 bases, with 7 bases separating them. This CDR3 reads CASSEGLAFF. The CDR3 DNA is TGTGCCAGCAGTGAGGGATTGGCTTTCTTT.

This chain uses TRBV5-4 with TRBJ2-3; the match to TRBD1 covers 10 bases. The CDR3 consists of 15 residues. Germline CDR1 reads SGHNT; CDR2 reads YYREEE (reference sequence). Germline trimming cut 4 bases from V and 1 base from J; bases unmatched to any gene: 3. The CDR3 DNA follows: TGTGCCAGCAGCGACGGGACAGGGGGCACAGATACGCAGTATTTT. Translated: CASSDGTGGTDTQYF.

CDR3 region: CASSGTTADGYTF. As DNA, the CDR3 is TGTGCCAGCAGCGGGACAACTGCCGATGGCTACACCTTC. J is TRBJ1-2 and V is TRBV9, with D perhaps matching TRBD1 (5 bases). V was clipped by 3 bases and J by 6 bases, with 12 bases between them. CDR1 is SGDLS, CDR2 YYNGEE, per germline. The CDR3 loop spans 13 amino acids.

The rearrangement uses TRBV5-1 and TRBJ1-6; 7 bases agree with TRBD1. This CDR3 contains 15 residues. J gave up 7 bases and V 0 bases, and 4 bases lay outside the gene matches. Germline CDR1 is SGHRS and CDR2 is YFSETQ. The DNA for the CDR3 is TGCGCCAGCAGCTTGGACCTCAGGGGGAATTCACCCCTCCACTTT. Protein sequence: CASSLDLRGNSPLHF.

The chain joins TRBV4-1 to TRBJ1-4, with D unresolved. The germline V and J ends were trimmed by 6 bases and 8 bases, with 16 bases remaining between them. Germline CDR1 and CDR2: MGHRA and YSYEKL. The CDR3 sequence is 14 residues long. The CDR3 loop reads CASRARSEWEKLFF. The CDR3 DNA is TGCGCCAGCAGAGCTAGGAGCGAGTGGGAAAAACTGTTTTTT.

J is TRBJ2-1 and V is TRBV25-1; no definite D call. The CDR3 has 14 amino acids. Germline lookup yields CDR1 MGHDK and CDR2 SYGVNS. The ends were cut back, 1 base at V and 6 bases at J, with 10 bases in the middle. In nucleotides, the CDR3 is TGTGCCAGCAGTGAATCCGGCGGTACCAATGAGCAGTTCTTC. Protein product: CASSESGGTNEQFF. Using reference TRBV25-1 and TRBJ2-1 for the parts outside the CDR3, the full variable domain is EADIYQTPRYLVIGTGKKITLECSQTMGHDKMYWYQQDPGMELHLIHYSYGVNSTEKGDLSSESTVSRIRTEHFPLTLESARPSHTSQYLCASSESGGTNEQFFGPGTRLTVL.

The V and J genes are TRBV4-1 and TRBJ2-1; TRBD2 aligns across 9 bases. The CDR3 contains 21 residues. Germline assignment: CDR1 MGHRA and CDR2 YSYEKL. The trim removed 2 bases at V and 5 bases at J, leaving 22 bases unmatched. The CDR3: CASSQTYGQRGARARNNEQFF. CDR3 bases: TGCGCCAGCAGCCAAACATACGGACAGCGGGGGGCACGAGCTAGGAACAATGAGCAGTTCTTC.

In DNA, the CDR3 is TGTGCCAGCGGGTTCATGAACACTGAAGCTTTCTTT. Translating it yields CASGFMNTEAFF. The chain employs TRBV7-9 and TRBJ1-1; the D is unclear. Germline CDR1 is SEHNR and CDR2 is FQNEAQ (reference sequence). V lost 8 bases, J lost 0 bases, and 7 bases lay in between. This CDR3 has 12 residues.

The V gene is TRBV2, the J gene TRBJ2-7; the match to TRBD1 covers 10 bases. The length of the CDR3 is 15 residues. Germline CDR1 reads SNHLY; CDR2 reads FYNNEI. The junction had 7 bases not matched to a gene; V was cut back by 5 bases and J by 3 bases. The CDR3 region has the DNA TGTGCCAGCAGTCCGACAGGGGGCTGGGGCTACGAGCAGTACTTC. Translated, it gives CASSPTGGWGYEQYF.

This chain links TRBV9 with TRBJ1-2, with D possibly matching TRBD1 (5 bases). The CDR3 extends over 16 amino acids. Germline loops: CDR1 SGDLS, CDR2 YYNGEE. V was trimmed by 4 bases and J by 4 bases, leaving 20 bases between them. CDR3 residues: CASSSQDTYLIYGYTF. CDR3 DNA: TGTGCCAGCAGCTCCCAGGACACATATTTGATCTATGGCTACACCTTC.

The gene calls are TRBV28 and TRBJ1-3, with D possibly matching TRBD1 (6 bases). The germline V gene encodes CDR1 MDHEN and CDR2 SYDVKM. V dropped 4 bases and J dropped 2 bases, with 15 bases sitting between them. This CDR3 is 16 amino acids long. The CDR3 DNA reads TGTGCCAGCAGTTCACCAGGGGCAGTTACTGGAAACACCATATATTTT. It encodes CASSSPGAVTGNTIYF. Full variable domain (remainder filled in from reference TRBV28 and TRBJ1-3): DVKVTQSSRYLVKRTGEKVFLECVQDMDHENMFWYRQDPGLGLRLIYFSYDVKMKEKGDIPEGYSVSREKKERFSLILESASTNQTSMYLCASSSPGAVTGNTIYFGEGSWLTVV.

The J gene is TRBJ2-2, the V gene TRBV28; 7 nucleotides align to TRBD2. V was clipped by 6 bases and J by 12 bases; unmatched bases: 25. Germline V gives CDR1 MDHEN, CDR2 SYDVKM. CDR3 length: 18 residues. CDR3 DNA: TGTGCCAGCAGACCCATCGGGGGATTGGCGGGGGTATCCGGCAAGCTGTTTTTT. It is translated as CASRPIGGLAGVSGKLFF.

This sequence joins TRBV5-1 and TRBJ2-1, with 8 bases identical to TRBD1. Germline V gene data show CDR1 as SGHRS and CDR2 as YFSETQ. CDR3 length: 14 amino acids. The trim removed 4 bases at V and 6 bases at J, leaving 6 bases unmatched. The DNA of the CDR3 is TGCGCCAGCAGCCAGGACGGACAGGGCAATGAGCAGTTCTTC. This translates into CASSQDGQGNEQFF.

CDR3 bases: TGTGCCAGCAGCCAAGATCAGGGCGGTGGGTATGGCTACACCTTC. Protein sequence: CASSQDQGGGYGYTF. The chain recombines TRBV3-1 (or the pseudogene TRBV3-2) with TRBJ1-2; tentatively, D is TRBD1 (5 bases). CDR3 length: 15 residues. Trimming took off 0 bases at V and 5 bases at J, with 13 bases between the two ends. Germline CDR1 and CDR2: LGHDT and YNNKEL (reference sequence).

The chain links TRBV5-1 to TRBJ2-2, with D tentatively TRBD1 (5 bases). V shed 6 bases and J shed 0 bases, with 12 bases lying between them. Germline CDR1 is SGHRS and CDR2 is YFSETQ. The CDR3 covers 15 residues. CDR3 sequence: CASTSTAANTGELFF. The DNA for the CDR3 is TGCGCCAGCACTTCGACAGCAGCGAACACCGGGGAGCTGTTTTTT. The full variable domain, its missing parts supplied by reference TRBV5-1 and TRBJ2-2, is KAGVTQTPRYLIKTRGQQVTLSCSPISGHRSVSWYQQTPGQGLQFLFEYFSETQRNKGNFPGRFSGRQFSNSRSEMNVSTLELGDSALYLCASTSTAANTGELFFGEGSRLTVL.

The chain combines TRBV30 with TRBJ1-2, with a weak D call TRBD1 (5 bases). This CDR3 comprises 13 residues. V gave up 4 bases and J gave up 2 bases, with 11 bases separating them. Germline values: CDR1 GTSNPN, CDR2 SVGIG (reference sequence). CDR3 in DNA: TGTGCCTGGAACTTCGGGGCCAACTATGGCTACACCTTC. It encodes CAWNFGANYGYTF.

The rearrangement uses TRBV28 and TRBJ1-5, with D unclear. The CDR3 runs 14 residues. The germline V gene has CDR1 MDHEN and CDR2 SYDVKM. V lost 0 bases and J 6 bases, leaving 9 bases between the germline ends. The CDR3 region is CASSLWSGIQPQHF. CDR3 in DNA: TGTGCCAGCAGTTTATGGTCGGGGATTCAGCCCCAGCATTTT. Full variable domain (outside the CDR3, taken from reference TRBV28 and TRBJ1-5): DVKVTQSSRYLVKRTGEKVFLECVQDMDHENMFWYRQDPGLGLRLIYFSYDVKMKEKGDIPEGYSVSREKKERFSLILESASTNQTSMYLCASSLWSGIQPQHFGDGTRLSIL.